This T cell receptor beta chain was observed in a study of neurological immune-mediated disorders. The V gene end was trimmed by 6 bases and the J gene end by 4 bases; junction bases not matched to a gene: 10. The CDR3 length is 14 residues. The germline CDR1 and CDR2 sequences are SQVTM and ANQGSEA. This clonotype was seen many times. TCRdb re-derived calls from the 5' RACE reads in MiXCR, one entry per CDR3 protein. The sample holds about 22,000 distinct CDR3 sequences, about 18% seen once. The TCR originated in a woman aged 18-29 years with multiple sclerosis. Sequenced: CD8+ T cells from blood. V usage is TRBV29-1 and J usage is TRBJ1-2; TRBD1 matches 8 bases. The CDR3 DNA reads as TGCAGCGTGTGGACAGGGATGGTTTTCTATGGCTACACCTTC. Translating it yields CSVWTGMVFYGYTF.